Following are 30 T cell receptor beta chains from one sample sequenced in a study of a mutant IDH1 vaccine in newly diagnosed glioma. The antigens for these receptors are not known. Produced via immunoSEQ multiplex PCR; TCRdb's table is partial and in-frame only. The table has roughly 48,000 clones, about 82% seen once; the top ten hold approximately 12%. The time point here: week 35, safety follow-up. Topical imiquimod was applied with each vaccine dose, which held 300 ug of mutant IDH1 20-mer peptide. The source was PBMCs, collected from a glioma patient whose treatment included an IDH1 peptide vaccine. The receptors derive from a man aged 35 to 55 with glioma.

This chain links TRBV2 with TRBJ2-5, with 12 bases matching TRBD2. V trimming: 6 bases; J trimming: 5 bases; junction bases outside the gene matches: 7. The V gene's germline CDR1 is SNHLY and CDR2 FYNNEI. This CDR3 is 15 amino acids long. CDR3: CASRSGLAGQETQYF. The CDR3 nucleotides read TGTGCCAGCAGGTCTGGACTAGCGGGACAGGAGACCCAGTACTTC.

Here the CDR3 DNA reads TGTGCCAGCAGCCCTACCGATCTCCGGTACAGGGGAATCAACTATGGCTACACCTTC. Translation gives CASSPTDLRYRGINYGYTF. This chain uses TRBV7-9 with TRBJ1-2; 7 bases are a match to TRBD1. The ends lost 5 bases at V and 2 bases at J; junction bases unmatched: 20. Germline V gene data show CDR1 as SEHNR and CDR2 as FQNEAQ (reference sequence). There are 19 residues in the CDR3.

The chain has TRBV27 and TRBJ2-2; D remains ambiguous. V lost 1 base and J lost 5, with 5 bases in between. Per germline, CDR1 MNHEY and CDR2 SMNVEV (reference sequence). This CDR3 region has 13 residues. The CDR3 DNA sequence: TGTGCCAGCAGTTTATTCAGGACCGGGGAGCTGTTTTTT. Its translation: CASSLFRTGELFF.

V is TRBV11-2 and J is TRBJ2-1, with 9 bases matching TRBD2. V was clipped by 7 bases and J by 3 bases; unmatched bases: 7. Germline V gene lookup returns CDR1 SGHAT and CDR2 FQNNGV. This CDR3 contains 15 residues. CDR3 protein: CASISGGRGYNEQFF. Here the CDR3 DNA reads TGTGCCAGCATCTCAGGCGGGAGGGGCTACAATGAGCAGTTCTTC. The variable domain in full, completed from reference TRBV11-2 and TRBJ2-1, reads EAGVAQSPRYKIIEKRQSVAFWCNPISGHATLYWYQQILGQGPKLLIQFQNNGVVDDSQLPKDRFSAERLKGVDSTLKIQPAKLEDSAVYLCASISGGRGYNEQFFGPGTRLTVL.

The sample holds one count of this clone. The rearrangement joins TRBV7-9 to TRBJ1-1; TRBD1 matches at 12 bases. Trimming took 5 bases from V and 7 from J; bases not matched to a gene: 8. The CDR3 consists of 15 residues. The germline V gene encodes CDR1 SEHNR and CDR2 FQNEAQ (reference sequence). DNA of the CDR3: TGTGCCAGCAGCCCCGGGACAGGGGGCTACGGTGAAGCTTTCTTT. Its protein is CASSPGTGGYGEAFF.

The CDR3 protein is CASSSGSSSYNEQFF. CDR3 nucleotide sequence: TGTGCCAGCAGTAGCGGGTCCAGCTCCTACAATGAGCAGTTCTTC. The V call is TRBV6-5, the J call TRBJ2-1; D is perhaps TRBD2 (6 bases). Germline V gene data show CDR1 as MNHEY and CDR2 as SVGAGI. The CDR3 runs to 15 residues. The V gene lost 5 bases and the J gene lost 0 bases, with 11 bases spanning the gap.

The V call is TRBV29-1, the J call TRBJ2-7; maybe TRBD1 (6 bases). Germline lookup yields CDR1 SQVTM and CDR2 ANQGSEA. V was shortened by 7 bases and J by 2 bases, with 12 bases between the two germline ends. The CDR3 contains 12 residues. Here the CDR3 DNA reads TGCAGCGCAACAGGGCCCGCCTACGAGCAGTACGTC. It is translated as CSATGPAYEQYV.

The rearrangement uses TRBV6-1 and TRBJ2-1; the match to TRBD1 covers 9 bases. V lost 2 bases and J lost 6; bases outside the gene matches: 5. The CDR3 runs to 15 residues. Germline V gives CDR1 MNHNS, CDR2 SASEGT. This CDR3 is CASSETGGRFNEQFF. The CDR3 DNA reads as TGTGCCAGCAGTGAAACAGGGGGCCGTTTCAATGAGCAGTTCTTC.

This sequence joins TRBV7-9 and TRBJ2-1, with 11 nucleotides matching TRBD2. With V trimmed by 4 bases and J by 4 bases, 3 bases remained unmatched. This CDR3 spans 15 amino acids. In germline, CDR1 is SEHNR, CDR2 FQNEAQ (reference sequence). The chain's CDR3 is CASSSSGRLYNEQFF. The CDR3 DNA follows: TGTGCCAGCAGCTCTAGCGGGAGGTTATACAATGAGCAGTTCTTC.

J is TRBJ2-1 and V is TRBV6-5; 7 bases agree with TRBD2. V gave up 4 bases and J gave up 2 bases; unmatched junction bases: 5. Germline V CDR1 and CDR2: MNHEY, SVGAGI. This CDR3 is 15 amino acids long. In DNA, the CDR3 is TGTGCCAGCAGTTCCACTAGCGTTCCCTACAATGAGCAGTTCTTC. Protein sequence: CASSSTSVPYNEQFF.

This clone qualifies as medium-sized. The chain combines TRBV5-1 with TRBJ1-3; D gene uncertain. CDR1 and CDR2 from the germline V gene are SGHRS and YFSETQ. The V and J ends lost 4 bases and 0 bases respectively, with 8 bases between them. The CDR3 has 14 residues. The CDR3 coding sequence is TGCGCCAGCAGCCCTGGAAGCTCTGGAAACACCATATATTTT. Translated, it gives CASSPGSSGNTIYF.

The chain joins TRBV9 to TRBJ2-7; maybe TRBD1 (6 bases). This CDR3 has 14 amino acids. Trimming shortened V by 4 bases and J by 0 bases, and 11 bases separated the two germline ends. Germline-derived CDR1 and CDR2 are SGDLS and YYNGEE. CDR3 DNA: TGTGCCAGCAGCCCTTACAGGGTCTCCTACGAGCAGTACTTC. It is translated as CASSPYRVSYEQYF.

CDR3 in amino acids: CSVEDGTKGTGTQYF. The CDR3, as DNA: TGCAGCGTTGAAGATGGGACCAAGGGGACGGGGACCCAGTACTTC. The gene calls are TRBV29-1 and TRBJ2-5, with D perhaps assigned TRBD1 or TRBD2 (5 bases each). From germline, CDR1 is SQVTM and CDR2 ANQGSEA. V was clipped by 0 bases and J by 7 bases, with 18 bases between them. The CDR3 extends over 15 amino acids.

Points on this clone: Different DNA sequences within this sample yield the same CDR3. The DNA of the CDR3 is TGTGCTTGGTACTTAAGGGAGACCCAGTACTTC. Translating it yields CAWYLRETQYF. V usage is TRBV30 and J usage is TRBJ2-5; no definite D call. CDR1 GTSNPN and CDR2 SVGIG come from the germline V gene (reference sequence). The CDR3 totals 11 residues.

This clone was recorded at least ten times. The rearrangement uses TRBV5-1 and TRBJ1-1; no definite D call. CDR3 length equals 12 residues. Germline V CDR1 and CDR2: SGHRS, YFSETQ. Trimming removed 5 bases from V and 1 base from J, with 6 bases in between. The CDR3 bases are TGCGCCAGCAGTGGGAGGAACACTGAAGCTTTCTTT. This codes for CASSGRNTEAFF.

The chain recombines TRBV30 with TRBJ1-5, with D hard to call. This CDR3 is 13 amino acids long. CDR1 GTSNPN and CDR2 SVGIG come from the germline V gene (reference sequence). Trimming cost V 6 bases and J 2 bases, with 11 bases left between them. The CDR3 protein is CACRGRGNQPQHF. The CDR3 DNA sequence: TGTGCCTGTCGTGGTAGGGGCAATCAGCCCCAGCATTTT.

In this sample, this clone turned up a few times. The rearrangement joins TRBV19 to TRBJ1-1, with D unresolved. V was pared by 1 base and J by 2 bases, with 5 bases between. The V gene's germline CDR1 is LNHDA and CDR2 SQIVND (reference sequence). The CDR3 sequence is 13 residues long. CDR3 loop: CASSIGSNTEAFF. Written as DNA, the CDR3 is TGTGCCAGTAGTATAGGTAGTAACACTGAAGCTTTCTTT.

This clone has just a few counts. The chain joins TRBV10-1 to TRBJ1-1; tentative D call: TRBD1 (5 bases). The CDR3 spans 12 residues. V lost 6 bases and J 8 bases, leaving 13 bases between the germline ends. Germline CDR1 WNHNN, CDR2 SYGVQD (reference sequence). The CDR3 DNA reads TGCGCCAGCAGCGGACCTGGGGGGGAAGCTTTCTTT. Translating gives CASSGPGGEAFF.

The chain carries TRBV7-2 and TRBJ2-1; a possible D gene is TRBD2 (6 bases). The CDR3 runs 13 residues. The V gene's germline CDR1 is SGHTA and CDR2 FQGNSA. The V gene lost 4 bases and the J gene lost 4 bases, with 8 bases spanning the gap. CDR3 nucleotide sequence: TGTGCCAGCAGCTCCGGGGGATACAATGAGCAGTTCTTC. Protein product: CASSSGGYNEQFF.

The rearrangement uses TRBV10-3 and TRBJ1-5; no clear D. V dropped 10 bases and J dropped 3 bases, with 13 bases sitting between them. The CDR3 runs 13 residues. The germline CDR1 and CDR2 sequences are ENHRY and SYGVKD. The CDR3 sequence is CASLDEPNQPQHF. CDR3 nucleotides: TGTGCCAGTCTGGATGAGCCCAATCAGCCCCAGCATTTT.

The gene calls are TRBV7-4 and TRBJ1-5, with TRBD1 as a possible D gene (5 bases). V was shortened by 9 bases and J by 9 bases, with 24 bases between the two germline ends. The CDR3 runs to 15 residues. The germline gives CDR1 SGHVT, CDR2 SQSDAQ. This CDR3 reads CASSKMGPNTWPQHF. The CDR3 nucleotides are TGTGCCAGTTCCAAGATGGGGCCGAACACCTGGCCCCAGCATTTT. Variable domain in full (rest from reference TRBV7-4 and TRBJ1-5): GAGVSQSPRYKVAKRGRDVALRCDSISGHVTLYWYRQTLGQGSEVLTYSQSDAQRDKSGRPSGRFSAERPERSVSTLKIQRTEQGDSAVYLCASSKMGPNTWPQHFGDGTRLSIL.

The chain employs TRBV10-3 and TRBJ1-1; D perhaps matches TRBD1 (5 bases). Germline V gene data show CDR1 as ENHRY and CDR2 as SYGVKD. The CDR3 consists of 14 residues. Trimming took off 1 base at V and 6 bases at J, with 12 bases between the two ends. The CDR3 nucleotides are TGTGCCATCAGTGAGTTGTGGGAAGGGGCTGAAGCTTTCTTT. It is translated as CAISELWEGAEAFF.

The chain employs TRBV5-1 and TRBJ1-2, with D possibly TRBD1 on 5 matching bases. V was cut by 0 bases and J by 3 bases, with 9 bases left in between. Germline V CDR1 and CDR2: SGHRS, YFSETQ. This CDR3 has 14 amino acids. CDR3 loop: CASSLAGADYGYTF. CDR3 in DNA: TGCGCCAGCAGCTTGGCCGGGGCGGACTATGGCTACACCTTC.

This sequence joins TRBV30 and TRBJ2-3, with unresolved D. This CDR3 spans 14 amino acids. Trimming stripped 2 bases from V and 4 bases from J, with 13 bases between. Germline V gives CDR1 GTSNPN, CDR2 SVGIG (reference sequence). The CDR3 DNA reads TGTGCCTGGAGTCCTGGGGTGGCGGCAGATACGCAGTATTTT. The encoded protein is CAWSPGVAADTQYF.

Notes on this clone: Different DNA sequences within this sample yield the same CDR3. The rearrangement links TRBV20-1 to TRBJ1-2; D uncertain. In germline, CDR1 is DFQATT, CDR2 SNEGSKA (reference sequence). CDR3 length: 11 amino acids. V was clipped by 3 bases and J by 4 bases, with 6 bases between them. CDR3: CSASGPYGYTF. The CDR3 coding sequence is TGCAGTGCTAGTGGGCCCTATGGCTACACCTTC.

The chain uses TRBV19 and TRBJ1-2, with a weak D call TRBD1 (6 bases). V lost 3 bases to trimming and J lost 4 bases, with 12 bases between them. Germline CDR1 is LNHDA and CDR2 is SQIVND (reference sequence). The CDR3 extends over 14 amino acids. The CDR3 is CASSIRQDSYGYTF. CDR3 nucleotide sequence: TGTGCCAGTAGTATCCGACAGGATTCCTATGGCTACACCTTC.

This clone was observed a handful of times. V usage is TRBV6-5 and J usage is TRBJ1-1; no firm D call. Trimming removed 0 bases from V and 1 base from J, with 9 bases in between. This CDR3 region has 15 residues. Germline CDR1 and CDR2: MNHEY and SVGAGI. For the CDR3, the DNA is TGTGCCAGCAGTTACTCGAGGCGGGGGAACACTGAAGCTTTCTTT. Translation: CASSYSRRGNTEAFF.

The V and J genes are TRBV19 and TRBJ1-3; the D gene is possibly TRBD1 (6 bases). CDR3 length: 14 residues. The germline V gene has CDR1 LNHDA and CDR2 SQIVND (reference sequence). Between the trimmed V and J ends, which lost 6 bases and 0 bases, there was a span of 9 bases. CDR3 loop: CASRWDTSGNTIYF. CDR3 nucleotide sequence: TGTGCCAGTAGATGGGACACCTCTGGAAACACCATATATTTT. Variable domain in full (rest from reference TRBV19 and TRBJ1-3): DGGITQSPKYLFRKEGQNVTLSCEQNLNHDAMYWYRQDPGQGLRLIYYSQIVNDFQKGDIAEGYSVSREKKESFPLTVTSAQKNPTAFYLCASRWDTSGNTIYFGEGSWLTVV.

J is TRBJ2-1 and V is TRBV4-3; D perhaps matches TRBD1 (5 bases). Looked up from germline, CDR1 is LGHNA and CDR2 is YSLEER. The V and J ends lost 4 bases and 7 bases respectively, with 14 bases between them. The CDR3 contains 14 residues. The CDR3 loop reads CASSPSLGPNEQFF. CDR3 in DNA: TGCGCCAGCAGCCCCTCTTTGGGGCCGAATGAGCAGTTCTTC.

J is TRBJ2-7 and V is TRBV11-2, with unresolved D. The CDR3 extends over 13 amino acids. Germline lookup yields CDR1 SGHAT and CDR2 FQNNGV. The V and J ends lost 3 bases and 5 bases respectively, with 11 bases between them. Written as DNA, the CDR3 is TGTGCCAGCAGCTTGGTCCAGCTCAACGAGCAGTACTTC. Its protein product is CASSLVQLNEQYF. The full variable domain, its missing parts supplied by reference TRBV11-2 and TRBJ2-7, is EAGVAQSPRYKIIEKRQSVAFWCNPISGHATLYWYQQILGQGPKLLIQFQNNGVVDDSQLPKDRFSAERLKGVDSTLKIQPAKLEDSAVYLCASSLVQLNEQYFGPGTRLTVT.